This T cell receptor (beta chain) derives from a study of T cell responses to AZD1222 COVID-19 vaccine. Assay used: immunoSEQ multiplex PCR; TCRdb lists only in-frame clones, some missing. The sample contains 160,000 or so clones, about nine tenths of which appear only once. This clone was observed a single time. The germline V gene has CDR1 LGHDT and CDR2 YNNKEL (reference sequence). CDR3 length equals 12 residues. Trimming removed 8 bases at V and 0 bases at J, with 5 bases between. This sample comprised peripheral blood, obtained on day 0 of AZD1222 vaccination. The TCR comes from an adult in good health. The gene calls are TRBV3-1 (or the pseudogene TRBV3-2) and TRBJ2-1, with D unresolved. The chain's CDR3 is CASVSSYNEQFF. Here the CDR3 DNA reads TGTGCCAGCGTGAGCTCCTACAATGAGCAGTTCTTC.